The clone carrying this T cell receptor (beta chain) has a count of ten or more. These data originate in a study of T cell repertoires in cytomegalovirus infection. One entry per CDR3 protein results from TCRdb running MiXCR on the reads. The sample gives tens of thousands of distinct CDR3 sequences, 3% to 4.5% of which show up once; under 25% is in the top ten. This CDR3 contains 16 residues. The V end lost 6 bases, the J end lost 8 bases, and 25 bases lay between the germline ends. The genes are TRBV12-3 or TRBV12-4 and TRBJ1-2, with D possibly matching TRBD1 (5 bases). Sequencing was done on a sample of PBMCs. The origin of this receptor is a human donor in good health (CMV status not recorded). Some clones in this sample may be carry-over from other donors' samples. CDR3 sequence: CASRYTSRTIPGGYTF. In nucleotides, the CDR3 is TGTGCCAGCAGATACACCTCGCGGACAATTCCAGGCGGCTACACCTTC.